This T cell receptor beta chain was recovered during a study of cytomegalovirus exposure and HLA in healthy donors. The CDR3 has 15 amino acids. Germline V gives CDR1 MNHNY, CDR2 SVGAGI (reference sequence). Trimming cost V 7 bases and J 1 base; bases outside gene matches: 5. 60 Vbeta and 13 Jbeta primers were used in PCR. TCRdb's table, derived via immunoSEQ multiplex PCR, lists solely in-frame clones and lacks some. The table lists fewer than 200,000 clones, roughly 79% of them singletons. The TCR was taken from a woman between 50 and 59 years old in good health and CMV-seronegative. V gene TRBV6-6 combines with J gene TRBJ1-5; 9 bases fit TRBD1. The material sequenced was PBMCs. The CDR3 region has the DNA TGTGCCAGCACCATACAGGGGGCCAGCAATCAGCCCCAGCATTTT. It translates to CASTIQGASNQPQHF.